This T cell receptor (beta chain) derives from a study of Ad26.COV2.S vaccination and SARS-CoV-2 variants. Method: immunoSEQ multiplex PCR; TCRdb's copy keeps in-frame clones and lacks some. The sample includes about half a million clones, around 89% of them seen just once. Stated treatment: some 19 received Ad26.COV2.S at low or high dose, single or two shots; 5 received placebo; per-sample allocation not given. Collection of the samples took place on day 63 after the first injection of vaccine or placebo. The CDR3 loop spans 13 amino acids. Deletions cut 3 bases from V and 6 bases from J, with 10 bases between. The germline V gene has CDR1 WNHNN and CDR2 SYGVQD (reference sequence).

This specimen was peripheral blood, taken in a trial of Ad26.COV2.S vaccine versus placebo. The V call is TRBV10-1, the J call TRBJ2-3; D is unclear. This clonotype was sampled from a person between 18 and 59 years old who received the Ad26.COV2.S COVID-19 vaccine or a placebo. In DNA form, the CDR3 reads TGCGCCAGCAGTGAACATAGCATGGATACGCAGTATTTT. This sequence encodes CASSEHSMDTQYF.